Listed below are T cell receptor beta chains from one sample, sequenced in a study of T cells in Graves' hyperthyroidism and ophthalmopathy. TCRdb redid the calling of the multiplex PCR reads with MiXCR, one entry per CDR3 protein. The sample includes hundreds of thousands of distinct CDR3 sequences, about 16% of them seen just once. Source material: blood. All receptors derive from a woman aged 40 to 50 with Graves' ophthalmopathy. The CDR3 runs from the conserved cysteine through the conserved F or W. The D gene is left open where the match is weak. The size entry is marked missing in some rows and otherwise reads once, few, many or a size class.

d_gene: TRBD1; abundance: few; v_gene: TRBV28; j_gene: TRBJ1-3; CDR3nt: TGTGCCAGCACCAGGATTGGGACAGGCCACTCTGGAAACACCATATATTTT; CDR3aa: CASTRIGTGHSGNTIYF
d_gene: -; abundance: many; v_gene: TRBV18; j_gene: TRBJ2-7; CDR3nt: TGTGCCAGCTCAGAGACAGAGGGGTCCGAGCAGTACTTC; CDR3aa: CASSETEGSEQYF
d_gene: -; abundance: many; v_gene: TRBV11-2; j_gene: TRBJ2-1; CDR3nt: TGTGCCAGCAGCTTAGAGCGTGGATACAATGAGCAGTTCTTC; CDR3aa: CASSLERGYNEQFF
d_gene: -; abundance: many; v_gene: TRBV5-1; j_gene: TRBJ1-4; CDR3nt: TGCGCCAGCAGCTACTCCGGGCCAGGATCGGAAAAACTGTTTTTT; CDR3aa: CASSYSGPGSEKLFF
d_gene: -; abundance: -; v_gene: TRBV4-1; j_gene: TRBJ2-2; CDR3nt: TGCGCCAGCGGCACAGGGATCGTCGGCACCGGGGAGCTGTTTTTT; CDR3aa: CASGTGIVGTGELFF
d_gene: -; abundance: many; v_gene: TRBV18; j_gene: TRBJ1-3; CDR3nt: TGTGCCAGCTCACCCGCAGCCAACTCTGGAAACACCATATATTTT; CDR3aa: CASSPAANSGNTIYF
d_gene: -; abundance: many; v_gene: TRBV12-3/TRBV12-4; j_gene: TRBJ1-2; CDR3nt: TGTGCCAGCAGTTCCCCCCACCACGGGGGCTACACCTTC; CDR3aa: CASSSPHHGGYTF
d_gene: TRBD2; abundance: many; v_gene: TRBV30; j_gene: TRBJ2-1; CDR3nt: TGTGCCTGGAGTGTACCCCTGACTAGCGGGAGGTACAATGAGCAGTTCTTC; CDR3aa: CAWSVPLTSGRYNEQFF
d_gene: TRBD2; abundance: -; v_gene: TRBV20-1; j_gene: TRBJ2-1; CDR3nt: TGCAGTGCTAGGGTACTAGCGGCTAGACGGTTCTTC; CDR3aa: CSARVLAARRFF
d_gene: -; abundance: many; v_gene: TRBV28; j_gene: TRBJ1-1; CDR3nt: TGTGCCACTAGGACGAACACTGAAGCTTTCTTT; CDR3aa: CATRTNTEAFF
d_gene: -; abundance: -; v_gene: TRBV7-8; j_gene: TRBJ1-2; CDR3nt: TGTGCCAGCAGCCCGGACCTTACGGGCTACACCTTC; CDR3aa: CASSPDLTGYTF
d_gene: -; abundance: many; v_gene: TRBV20-1; j_gene: TRBJ2-5; CDR3nt: TGCAGTGCAGAAATAGTGGAGGAGACCCAGTACTTC; CDR3aa: CSAEIVEETQYF
d_gene: TRBD1; abundance: many; v_gene: TRBV5-1; j_gene: TRBJ1-2; CDR3nt: TGCGCCAGCAGCTCGGGACAGTCCAACTATGGCTACACCTTC; CDR3aa: CASSSGQSNYGYTF
d_gene: TRBD1; abundance: few; v_gene: TRBV7-9; j_gene: TRBJ2-1; CDR3nt: TGTGCCAGCAGCGCGAGAGGGGGCGCTGACAATGAGCAGTTCTTC; CDR3aa: CASSARGGADNEQFF
d_gene: -; abundance: few; v_gene: TRBV20-1; j_gene: TRBJ2-5; CDR3nt: TGCAGTGCTAGAGATAGACTAGAAGGATCGATTGAGACCCAGTACTTC; CDR3aa: CSARDRLEGSIETQYF
d_gene: -; abundance: few; v_gene: TRBV6-1; j_gene: TRBJ2-3; CDR3nt: TGTGCCAGCAAGGGAGGGGGGCACACAGATACGCAGTATTTT; CDR3aa: CASKGGGHTDTQYF
d_gene: TRBD1; abundance: many; v_gene: TRBV11-2; j_gene: TRBJ1-2; CDR3nt: TGTGCCAGCAGCTCCATCCGGACAGGGAAGAGTTTTGGCTACACCTTC; CDR3aa: CASSSIRTGKSFGYTF
d_gene: TRBD1; abundance: many; v_gene: TRBV12-3/TRBV12-4; j_gene: TRBJ1-2; CDR3nt: TGTGCCAGCAGTACCTCCGGGACAGGGGGCGCGGGCTACACCTTC; CDR3aa: CASSTSGTGGAGYTF
d_gene: -; abundance: -; v_gene: TRBV13; j_gene: TRBJ1-3; CDR3nt: TGTGCCAGCAGTGGAGGGACTGGAAACACCATATATTTT; CDR3aa: CASSGGTGNTIYF
d_gene: TRBD1; abundance: many; v_gene: TRBV6-1; j_gene: TRBJ1-1; CDR3nt: TGTGCCAGCAGTCCTGGGACAGGGGGAGTAAACACTGAAGCTTTCTTT; CDR3aa: CASSPGTGGVNTEAFF
d_gene: -; abundance: many; v_gene: TRBV7-8; j_gene: TRBJ2-5; CDR3nt: TGTGCCAGCAGCTCGTACGGGTACCAAGAGACCCAGTACTTC; CDR3aa: CASSSYGYQETQYF
d_gene: TRBD2; abundance: -; v_gene: TRBV27; j_gene: TRBJ2-1; CDR3nt: TGTGCCAGCAGCCGATTGGGGGGGGATTACAATGAGCAGTTCTTC; CDR3aa: CASSRLGGDYNEQFF
d_gene: -; abundance: few; v_gene: TRBV19; j_gene: TRBJ1-5; CDR3nt: TGTGCCAGTAGTTCGTCCATGAATCAGCCCCAGCATTTT; CDR3aa: CASSSSMNQPQHF
d_gene: -; abundance: -; v_gene: TRBV29-1; j_gene: TRBJ2-1; CDR3nt: TGCAGCGCTGGAGGCGGGGCTGCTAGCCTGCAGTTCTTC; CDR3aa: CSAGGGAASLQFF
d_gene: -; abundance: few; v_gene: TRBV25-1; j_gene: TRBJ2-5; CDR3nt: TGTGCCAGCAGTGAATATACAGGTCAAGAGACCCAGTACTTC; CDR3aa: CASSEYTGQETQYF
d_gene: -; abundance: many; v_gene: TRBV18; j_gene: TRBJ2-1; CDR3nt: TGTGCCAGCTCACCAAAGGGCAATGAGCAGTTCTTC; CDR3aa: CASSPKGNEQFF
d_gene: TRBD1; abundance: many; v_gene: TRBV7-9; j_gene: TRBJ2-3; CDR3nt: TGTGCCAGCAACCTTAGGACAGGACTCACAGATACGCAGTATTTT; CDR3aa: CASNLRTGLTDTQYF
d_gene: TRBD1; abundance: many; v_gene: TRBV28; j_gene: TRBJ2-7; CDR3nt: TGTGCCAGCAGTTTCCCCCGGGACAGGGCGAACACCTACGAGCAGTACTTC; CDR3aa: CASSFPRDRANTYEQYF
d_gene: -; abundance: few; v_gene: TRBV20-1; j_gene: TRBJ2-7; CDR3nt: TGCAGTGCTAGAGGTTTTAGCTCAGCCTACGAGCAGTACTTC; CDR3aa: CSARGFSSAYEQYF
d_gene: -; abundance: many; v_gene: TRBV11-2; j_gene: TRBJ1-3; CDR3nt: TGTGCCAGCAGCTTAGAGGACAGCTCTGGAAACACCATATATTTT; CDR3aa: CASSLEDSSGNTIYF
d_gene: -; abundance: many; v_gene: TRBV30; j_gene: TRBJ1-4; CDR3nt: TGTGCCTGGAGGATAGACAGCGTTCGCGAAAAACTGTTTTTT; CDR3aa: CAWRIDSVREKLFF
d_gene: -; abundance: many; v_gene: TRBV3-1; j_gene: TRBJ1-1; CDR3nt: TGTGCCAGCAGCCAAGAAGGCACAGGGAACACTGAAGCTTTCTTT; CDR3aa: CASSQEGTGNTEAFF
d_gene: TRBD2; abundance: -; v_gene: TRBV5-5; j_gene: TRBJ2-5; CDR3nt: TGTGCCAGCAGTCCCAGAATCAGCGGGACTGAAGAGACCCAGTACTTC; CDR3aa: CASSPRISGTEETQYF
d_gene: TRBD2; abundance: -; v_gene: TRBV20-1; j_gene: TRBJ2-5; CDR3nt: TGCAGTGCTAGCGGGGGTACTAGCGGGAGGGATTTGGAGACCCAGTACTTC; CDR3aa: CSASGGTSGRDLETQYF
d_gene: -; abundance: -; v_gene: TRBV7-2; j_gene: TRBJ2-2; CDR3nt: TGTGCCAGCAGCTTAGACCCCATCGGGGAGCTGTTTTTT; CDR3aa: CASSLDPIGELFF
d_gene: -; abundance: few; v_gene: TRBV20-1; j_gene: TRBJ1-5; CDR3nt: TGCAGTGCCCTCCCGGACAGAGATCAGCCCCAGCATTTT; CDR3aa: CSALPDRDQPQHF
d_gene: -; abundance: many; v_gene: TRBV2; j_gene: TRBJ2-3; CDR3nt: TGTGCCAGCACTCCAGCTAACGCGAGGGCAGATACGCAGTATTTT; CDR3aa: CASTPANARADTQYF
d_gene: -; abundance: many; v_gene: TRBV3-1; j_gene: TRBJ2-4; CDR3nt: TGTGCCAGCAGCCGCCAAATGGCATTAAGTGGCATTCAGTACTTC; CDR3aa: CASSRQMALSGIQYF
d_gene: TRBD2; abundance: many; v_gene: TRBV28; j_gene: TRBJ2-5; CDR3nt: TGTGCCAGCAGTTCTCCCCGGCATACTAGCGGGGGGGAGACCCAGTACTTC; CDR3aa: CASSSPRHTSGGETQYF
d_gene: TRBD2; abundance: -; v_gene: TRBV11-3; j_gene: TRBJ2-7; CDR3nt: TGTGCCAGCAGCTTACGTAGCGGGAGGGTCGAGCAGTACTTC; CDR3aa: CASSLRSGRVEQYF